This is a list of T cell receptor beta chains from one sample in a study of cytomegalovirus exposure and HLA in healthy donors. Clones were sequenced by immunoSEQ multiplex PCR, and TCRdb holds only the in-frame ones, with some missing. The sample has 150,000 or so clones. Sequenced material: PBMCs. The receptors were gathered from a man younger than 40 in good health and CMV-seronegative. Both conserved end residues are part of each CDR3. A D gene is named only where the DNA matches it firmly.

cdr3_aa cdr3_nt d_call j_call cdr3_length v_call
CASSIGQGARGYTF TGTGCCAGTAGTATAGGACAGGGGGCGCGTGGCTACACCTTC TRBD1 TRBJ1-2 14 TRBV19
CASSLGRQGFGSQDTQYF TGTGCCAGCAGCTTAGGAAGGCAGGGGTTCGGTTCCCAAGATACGCAGTATTTT - TRBJ2-3 18 TRBV7-9
CATSRGTGGGNTEAFF TGTGCCACCAGCAGAGGGACAGGGGGCGGGAACACTGAAGCTTTCTTT TRBD1 TRBJ1-1 16 TRBV15
CASREQRSLTYEQYF TGTGCCAGCAGGGAGCAGCGGAGCCTAACCTACGAGCAGTACTTC - TRBJ2-7 15 TRBV2
CASSEGLAGTYEQYF TGTGCCAGCAGTGAGGGACTAGCGGGGACCTACGAGCAGTACTTC TRBD2 TRBJ2-7 15 TRBV25-1
CASSSATGDYGYTF TGCGCCAGCAGCTCAGCGACAGGGGACTATGGCTACACCTTC TRBD1 TRBJ1-2 14 TRBV5-1
CSVAYGGGDGYTF TGCAGCGTGGCCTATGGGGGGGGCGATGGCTACACCTTC - TRBJ1-2 13 TRBV29-1
CASSRGLAESTDTQYF TGTGCCAGCAGCCGAGGACTAGCGGAGAGCACAGATACGCAGTATTTT TRBD2 TRBJ2-3 16 TRBV11-2
CASSPSNQGLEKLFF TGCGCCAGCAGCCCAAGCAATCAGGGTTTGGAAAAACTGTTTTTT - TRBJ1-4 15 TRBV5-1
CASSPHQGGNQPQHF TGTGCCAGTAGTCCCCATCAGGGCGGCAATCAGCCCCAGCATTTT - TRBJ1-5 15 TRBV19
CASPTGCYEKLFF TGTGCCAGCCCGACAGGGTGTTATGAAAAACTGTTTTTT TRBD1 TRBJ1-4 13 TRBV6-1
CASSFTDISGNTIYF TGTGCCAGCAGCTTCACCGACATCTCTGGAAACACCATATATTTT - TRBJ1-3 15 TRBV11-1
CASSRDTGGEQYF TGTGCCAGCAGTCGGGACACGGGCGGCGAGCAGTACTTC - TRBJ2-7 13 TRBV28
CATSEGDPYEQYF TGTGCCACCAGCGAGGGGGACCCCTACGAGCAGTACTTC - TRBJ2-7 13 TRBV15
CASSEDSLNYGYTF TGTGCCAGCAGTGAGGACAGCCTTAACTATGGCTACACCTTC - TRBJ1-2 14 TRBV6-4
CASSSGLEWDGYTF TGTGCCAGCTCATCAGGGCTAGAGTGGGATGGCTACACCTTC - TRBJ1-2 14 TRBV18
CASTLAGGTQQETQYF TGCGCCAGCACCCTAGCGGGGGGGACTCAACAAGAGACCCAGTACTTC TRBD2 TRBJ2-5 16 TRBV5-1
CASSAQTTGGSYEQYF TGTGCCAGCAGTGCCCAGACAACAGGGGGCTCCTACGAGCAGTACTTC TRBD1 TRBJ2-7 16 TRBV6-6
CASSLVAVTGRGEKLFF TGTGCCAGCAGCTTAGTTGCCGTTACAGGACGAGGTGAAAAACTGTTTTTT - TRBJ1-4 17 TRBV7-6
CASGSGQDNEQYF TGTGCTAGTGGTTCGGGACAGGACAACGAGCAGTACTTC TRBD1 TRBJ2-7 13 TRBV12-5
CASSLGGGVTEAFF TGCGCCAGCAGCTTGGGAGGGGGGGTCACTGAAGCTTTCTTT - TRBJ1-1 14 TRBV5-1
CASSMGLRTKQYF TGTGCCAGTAGTATGGGACTAAGGACGAAGCAGTACTTC TRBD2 TRBJ2-7 13 TRBV19
CASSRRDRGSDYGYTF TGCGCCAGCAGCCGCCGGGACAGGGGCTCAGATTATGGCTACACCTTC TRBD1 TRBJ1-2 16 TRBV4-1
CASSQLLVDEQYF TGTGCCAGCAGCCAATTACTAGTCGACGAGCAGTACTTC - TRBJ2-7 13 TRBV14
CASSLEGHGNQPQHF TGTGCCAGCAGCTTGGAGGGGCACGGCAATCAGCCCCAGCATTTT - TRBJ1-5 15 TRBV5-5
CASKWVSENNEQFF TGTGCCAGCAAATGGGTCAGCGAGAACAATGAGCAGTTCTTC - TRBJ2-1 14 TRBV6-1